This TCR beta chain was sequenced for a study of T-cell memory formation after mild COVID-19. General observations from the study: Clones that contracted clustered mainly in CM and EM if CD4+ and in EMRA if CD8+. Cross-reactive memory apparently joined, as some responding clones appeared in pre-infection memory. Contracting clones, day 15 to 85, had balanced CD4/CD8, and later expanders favored CD4+.

Germline CDR1 is MNHEY and CDR2 is SVGEGT. The CDR3 has 12 amino acids. V lost 6 bases, J lost 3 bases, and 8 bases lay in between. At least ten counts were recorded for this clonotype. Its antigen is not known. Researchers used 5'RACE with constant-segment primers to make TCR alpha and TCR beta cDNA libraries that carry sample barcodes and UMIs. Each CDR3 protein is one row after TCRdb ran MiXCR on the 5' RACE reads. The data show some 250,000 distinct CDR3 sequences, with roughly 10% seen just once and 20% to 25% held by the top ten. This receptor was identified in a man aged 18 to 30 who had mild COVID-19 (a few samples of this study predate the infection). Cell type and time point are not known. The sequenced sample was PBMCs or a T cell subset sorted from them (not recorded which). The gene calls are TRBV6-2 or TRBV6-3 and TRBJ2-5; tentative D call: TRBD2 (5 bases). CDR3 nucleotide sequence: TGTGCCAGCAGCTCAGCGGAAGAGACCCAGTACTTC. Translating gives CASSSAEETQYF.